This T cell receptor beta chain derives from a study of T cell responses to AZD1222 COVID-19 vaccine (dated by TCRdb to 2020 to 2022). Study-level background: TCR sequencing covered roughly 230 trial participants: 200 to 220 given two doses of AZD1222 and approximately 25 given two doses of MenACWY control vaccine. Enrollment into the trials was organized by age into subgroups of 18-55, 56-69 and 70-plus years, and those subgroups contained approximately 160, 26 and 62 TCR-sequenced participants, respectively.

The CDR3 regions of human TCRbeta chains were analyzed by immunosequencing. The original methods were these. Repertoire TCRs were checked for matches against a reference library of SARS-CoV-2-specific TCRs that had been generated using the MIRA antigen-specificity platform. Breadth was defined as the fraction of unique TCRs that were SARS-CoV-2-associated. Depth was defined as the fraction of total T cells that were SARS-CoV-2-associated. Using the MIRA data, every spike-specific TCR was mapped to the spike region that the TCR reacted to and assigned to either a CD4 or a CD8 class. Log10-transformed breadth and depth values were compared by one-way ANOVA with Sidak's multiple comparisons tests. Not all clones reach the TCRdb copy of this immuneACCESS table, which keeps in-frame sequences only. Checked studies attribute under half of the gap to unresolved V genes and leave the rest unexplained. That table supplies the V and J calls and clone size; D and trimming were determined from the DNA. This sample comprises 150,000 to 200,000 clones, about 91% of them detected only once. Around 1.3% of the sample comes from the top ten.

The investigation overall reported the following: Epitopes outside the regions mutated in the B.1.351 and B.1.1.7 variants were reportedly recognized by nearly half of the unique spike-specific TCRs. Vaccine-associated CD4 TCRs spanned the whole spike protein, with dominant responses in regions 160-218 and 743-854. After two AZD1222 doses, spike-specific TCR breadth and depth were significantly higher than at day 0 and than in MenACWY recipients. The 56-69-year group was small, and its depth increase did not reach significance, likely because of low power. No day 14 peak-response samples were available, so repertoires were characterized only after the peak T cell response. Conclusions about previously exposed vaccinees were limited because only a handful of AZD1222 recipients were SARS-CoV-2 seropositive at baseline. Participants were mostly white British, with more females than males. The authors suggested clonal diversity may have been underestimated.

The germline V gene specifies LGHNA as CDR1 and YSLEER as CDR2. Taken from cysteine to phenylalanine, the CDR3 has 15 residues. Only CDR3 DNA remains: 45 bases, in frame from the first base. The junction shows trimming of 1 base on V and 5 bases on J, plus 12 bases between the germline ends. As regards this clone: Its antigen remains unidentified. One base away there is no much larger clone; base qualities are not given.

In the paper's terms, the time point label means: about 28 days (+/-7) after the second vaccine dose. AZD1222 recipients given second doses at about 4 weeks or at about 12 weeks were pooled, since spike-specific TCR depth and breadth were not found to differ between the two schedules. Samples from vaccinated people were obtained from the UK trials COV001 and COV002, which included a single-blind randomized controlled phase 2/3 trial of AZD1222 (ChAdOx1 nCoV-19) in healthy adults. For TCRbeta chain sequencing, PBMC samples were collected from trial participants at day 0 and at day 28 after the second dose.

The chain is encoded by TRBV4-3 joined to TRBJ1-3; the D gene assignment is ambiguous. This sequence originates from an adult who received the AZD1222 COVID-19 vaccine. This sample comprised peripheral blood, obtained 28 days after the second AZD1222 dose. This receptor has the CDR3 CASSQAEGPRNTIYF. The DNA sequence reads TGCGCCAGCAGCCAAGCGGAGGGCCCGCGAAACACCATATATTTT.